The present T cell receptor beta chain was sequenced within a study of OX40 agonist ivuxolimab in advanced cancers. Across the study: At 0.01 to 10 mg/kg, ivuxolimab was administered intravenously to patients every 2 weeks.

A single count supports this clone. What it binds is not known. J was trimmed by 6 bases and V by 5 bases; bases with no gene match: 4. Germline V gene sequence: CDR1 LNHNV, CDR2 YYDKDF (reference sequence). CDR3 length: 14 amino acids. General study results and limits: On average, CD8+ T cells had more expanded clones than CD4+. Doses of 0.1 to 3.0 mg/kg were accompanied by clonal expansion of CD4+ and CD8+ blood T cells by week 6.

Profiling relied on immunoSEQ multiplex PCR, and the TCRdb table lists in-frame clones only, not all of them. The profile shows about 77,000 clones, about 94% of them singletons. The receptor was derived from an adult with an advanced solid tumor such as melanoma, head and neck, liver or kidney cancer. The source was CD4+ or CD8+ T cells sorted from blood, collected in a trial of the OX40 agonist ivuxolimab. J is TRBJ2-3 and V is TRBV15; 11 bases are shared with TRBD2. CDR3 nucleotide sequence: TGTGCCACCAGCGTAGCGGGAGGGCCCGATACGCAGTATTTT. Its protein product is CATSVAGGPDTQYF.